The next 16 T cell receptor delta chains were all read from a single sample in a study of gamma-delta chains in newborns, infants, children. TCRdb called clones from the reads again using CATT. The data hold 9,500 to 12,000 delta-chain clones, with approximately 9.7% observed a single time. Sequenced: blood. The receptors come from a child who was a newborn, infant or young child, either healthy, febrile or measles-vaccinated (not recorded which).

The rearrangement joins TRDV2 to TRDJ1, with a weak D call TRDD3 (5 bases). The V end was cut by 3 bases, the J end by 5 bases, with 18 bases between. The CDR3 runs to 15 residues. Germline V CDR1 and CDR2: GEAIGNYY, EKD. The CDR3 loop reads CACDSVGAYEDKLIF. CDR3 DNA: TGTGCCTGTGACTCGGTGGGCGCATACGAAGATAAACTCATCTTT.

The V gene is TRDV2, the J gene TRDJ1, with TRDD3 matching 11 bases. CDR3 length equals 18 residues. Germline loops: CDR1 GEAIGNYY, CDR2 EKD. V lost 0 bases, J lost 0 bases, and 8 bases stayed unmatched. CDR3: CACDTVLPGGYHTDKLIF. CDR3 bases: TGTGCCTGTGACACCGTTCTACCTGGGGGATACCACACCGATAAACTCATCTTT.

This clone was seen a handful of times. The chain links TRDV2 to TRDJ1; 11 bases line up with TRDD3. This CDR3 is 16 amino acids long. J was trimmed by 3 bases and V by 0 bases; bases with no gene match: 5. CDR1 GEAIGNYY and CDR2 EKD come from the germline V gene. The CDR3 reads CACDTVGDTMSDKLIF. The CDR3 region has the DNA TGTGCCTGTGACACCGTGGGGGATACGATGTCCGATAAACTCATCTTT.

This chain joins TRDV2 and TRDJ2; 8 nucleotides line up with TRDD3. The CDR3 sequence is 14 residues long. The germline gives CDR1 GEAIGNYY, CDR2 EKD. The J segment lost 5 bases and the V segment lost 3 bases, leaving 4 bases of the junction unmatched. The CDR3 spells CACDGVGDTAQLFF. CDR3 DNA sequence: TGTGCCTGTGACGGGGTGGGGGATACAGCACAACTCTTCTTT.

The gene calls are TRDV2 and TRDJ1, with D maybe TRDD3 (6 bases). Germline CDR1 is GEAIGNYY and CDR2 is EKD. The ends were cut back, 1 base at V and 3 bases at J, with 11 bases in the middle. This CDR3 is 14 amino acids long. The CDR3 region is CACDTLGFADKLIF. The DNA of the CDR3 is TGTGCCTGTGACACACTGGGATTCGCCGATAAACTCATCTTT.

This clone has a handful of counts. Written as DNA, the CDR3 is TGTGCCTGTGACCGCTTACTGGGGGACATGGAACTCATCTTT. Translating it yields CACDRLLGDMELIF. The chain combines TRDV2 with TRDJ1; 9 bases match TRDD3. V was pared by 3 bases and J by 9 bases, with 10 bases of the junction left unmatched. The germline V gene encodes CDR1 GEAIGNYY and CDR2 EKD. The CDR3 runs to 14 residues.

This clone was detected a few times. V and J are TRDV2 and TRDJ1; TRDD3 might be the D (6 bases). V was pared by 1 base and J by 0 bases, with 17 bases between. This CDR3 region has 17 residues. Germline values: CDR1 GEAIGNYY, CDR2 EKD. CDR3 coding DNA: TGTGCCTGTGACACATTACCTGCAGGGGATTACACCGATAAACTCATCTTT. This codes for CACDTLPAGDYTDKLIF.

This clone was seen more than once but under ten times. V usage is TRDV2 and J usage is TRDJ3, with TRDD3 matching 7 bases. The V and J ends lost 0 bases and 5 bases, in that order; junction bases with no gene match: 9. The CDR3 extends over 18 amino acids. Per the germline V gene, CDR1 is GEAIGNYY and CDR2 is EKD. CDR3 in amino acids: CACDTVRGIGRDTRQMFF. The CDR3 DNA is TGTGCCTGTGACACCGTGAGGGGGATCGGCCGGGACACCCGACAGATGTTTTTC.

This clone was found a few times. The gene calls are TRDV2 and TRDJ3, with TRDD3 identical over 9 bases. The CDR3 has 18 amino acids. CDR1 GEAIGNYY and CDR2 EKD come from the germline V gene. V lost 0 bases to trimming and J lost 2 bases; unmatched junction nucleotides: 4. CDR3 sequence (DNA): TGTGCCTGTGACACCGCTGGGGGATCAACCTGGGACACCCGACAGATGTTTTTC. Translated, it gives CACDTAGGSTWDTRQMFF.

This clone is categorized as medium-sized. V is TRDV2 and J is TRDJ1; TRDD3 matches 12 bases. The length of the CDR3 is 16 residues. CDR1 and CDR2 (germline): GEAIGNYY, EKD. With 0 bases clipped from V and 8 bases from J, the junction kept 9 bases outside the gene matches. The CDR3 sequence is CACDTLSPGGYAKLIF. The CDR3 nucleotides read TGTGCCTGTGACACCTTGAGTCCTGGGGGATACGCGAAACTCATCTTT.

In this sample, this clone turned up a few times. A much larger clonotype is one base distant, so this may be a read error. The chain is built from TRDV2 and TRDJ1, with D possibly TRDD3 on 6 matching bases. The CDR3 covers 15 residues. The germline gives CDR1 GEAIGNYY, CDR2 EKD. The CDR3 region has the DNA TGTGCCTGGGACACCGTAGGGGGAAACACCGATAAACTCATCTTT. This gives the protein CAWDTVGGNTDKLIF.

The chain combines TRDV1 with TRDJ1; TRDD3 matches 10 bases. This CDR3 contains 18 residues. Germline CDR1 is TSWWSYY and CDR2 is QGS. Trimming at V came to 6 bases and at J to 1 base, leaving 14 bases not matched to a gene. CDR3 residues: CALGRRGFYWGITDKLIF. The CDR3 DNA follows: TGTGCTCTTGGTCGCAGGGGGTTCTACTGGGGGATCACCGATAAACTCATCTTT.

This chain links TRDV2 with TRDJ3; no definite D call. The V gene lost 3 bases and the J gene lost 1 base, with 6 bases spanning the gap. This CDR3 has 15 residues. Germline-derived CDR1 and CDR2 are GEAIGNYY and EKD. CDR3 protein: CACDSLSWDTRQMFF. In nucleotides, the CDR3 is TGTGCCTGTGACTCCTTGTCCTGGGACACCCGACAGATGTTTTTC.

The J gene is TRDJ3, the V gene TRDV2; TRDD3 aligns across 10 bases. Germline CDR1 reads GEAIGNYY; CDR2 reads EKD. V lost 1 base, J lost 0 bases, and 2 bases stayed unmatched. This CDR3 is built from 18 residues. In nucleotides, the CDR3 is TGTGCCTGTGACACTGGGGGATACTACTCCTGGGACACCCGACAGATGTTTTTC. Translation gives CACDTGGYYSWDTRQMFF.

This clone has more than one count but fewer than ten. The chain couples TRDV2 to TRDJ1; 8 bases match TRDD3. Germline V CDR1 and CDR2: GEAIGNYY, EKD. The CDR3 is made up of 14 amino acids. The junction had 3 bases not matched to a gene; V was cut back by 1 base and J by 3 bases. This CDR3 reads CACDTLLGADKLIF. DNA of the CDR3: TGTGCCTGTGACACACTACTGGGGGCCGATAAACTCATCTTT.

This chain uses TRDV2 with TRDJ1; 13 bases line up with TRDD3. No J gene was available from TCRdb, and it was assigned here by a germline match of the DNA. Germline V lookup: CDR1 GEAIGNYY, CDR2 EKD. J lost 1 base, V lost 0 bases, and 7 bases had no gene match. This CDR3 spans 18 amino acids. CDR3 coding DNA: TGTGCCTGTGACACCCTTTTACTGGGGGATACGCGCACCGATAAACTCATCTTT. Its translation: CACDTLLLGDTRTDKLIF.